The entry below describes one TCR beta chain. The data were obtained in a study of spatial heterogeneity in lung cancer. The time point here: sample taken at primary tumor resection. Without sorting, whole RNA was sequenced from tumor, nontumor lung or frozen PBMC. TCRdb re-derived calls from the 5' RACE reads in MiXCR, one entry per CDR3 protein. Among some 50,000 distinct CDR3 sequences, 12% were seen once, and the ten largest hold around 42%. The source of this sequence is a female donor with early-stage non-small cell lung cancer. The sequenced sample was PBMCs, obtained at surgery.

CDR3 protein: CASSLPKQGFHTEAFF. CDR3 nucleotides: TGTGCCAGCAGTTTACCCAAGCAGGGGTTTCACACTGAAGCTTTCTTT. This chain connects TRBV28 to TRBJ1-1; D possibly corresponds to TRBD1 (6 bases). V dropped 2 bases and J dropped 3 bases, with 16 bases sitting between them. This CDR3 is built from 16 residues. Germline V gives CDR1 MDHEN, CDR2 SYDVKM. Combining the CDR3 with reference TRBV28 and TRBJ1-1 gives the whole variable domain DVKVTQSSRYLVKRTGEKVFLECVQDMDHENMFWYRQDPGLGLRLIYFSYDVKMKEKGDIPEGYSVSREKKERFSLILESASTNQTSMYLCASSLPKQGFHTEAFFGQGTRLTVV.